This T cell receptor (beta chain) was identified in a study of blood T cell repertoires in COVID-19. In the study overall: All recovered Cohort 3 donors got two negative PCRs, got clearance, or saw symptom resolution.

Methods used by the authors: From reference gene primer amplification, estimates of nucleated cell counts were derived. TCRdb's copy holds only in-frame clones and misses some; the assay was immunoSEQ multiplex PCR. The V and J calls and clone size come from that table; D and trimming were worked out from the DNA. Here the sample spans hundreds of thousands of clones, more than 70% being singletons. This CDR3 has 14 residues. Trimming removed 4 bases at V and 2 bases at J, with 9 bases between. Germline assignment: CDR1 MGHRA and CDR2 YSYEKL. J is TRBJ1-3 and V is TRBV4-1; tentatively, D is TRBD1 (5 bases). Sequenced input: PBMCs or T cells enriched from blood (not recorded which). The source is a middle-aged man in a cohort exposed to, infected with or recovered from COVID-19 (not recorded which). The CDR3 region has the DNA TGCGCCAGCAGCCGAGGGGAGGCTGGAAACACCATATATTTT. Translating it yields CASSRGEAGNTIYF.